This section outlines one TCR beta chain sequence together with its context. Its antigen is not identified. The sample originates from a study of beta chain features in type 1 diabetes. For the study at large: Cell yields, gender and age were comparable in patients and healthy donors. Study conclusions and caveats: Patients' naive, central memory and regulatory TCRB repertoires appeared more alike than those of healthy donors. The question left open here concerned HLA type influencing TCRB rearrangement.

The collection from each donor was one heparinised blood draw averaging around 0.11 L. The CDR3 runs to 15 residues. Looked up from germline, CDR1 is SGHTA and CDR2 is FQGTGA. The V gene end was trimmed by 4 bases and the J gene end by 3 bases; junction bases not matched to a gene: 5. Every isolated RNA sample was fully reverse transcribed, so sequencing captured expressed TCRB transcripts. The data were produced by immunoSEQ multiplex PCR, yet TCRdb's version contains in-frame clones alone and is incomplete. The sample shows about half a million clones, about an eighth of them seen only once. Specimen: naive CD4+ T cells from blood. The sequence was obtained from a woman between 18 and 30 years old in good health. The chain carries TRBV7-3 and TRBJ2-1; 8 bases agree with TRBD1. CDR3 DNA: TGTGCCAGCAGCTATACAGGGGGAGGCTACAATGAGCAGTTCTTC. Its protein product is CASSYTGGGYNEQFF.